This TCR beta chain is from a study of CD8 T cells in Susac syndrome. Overall study results and limits: The study's TCR sequencing and HLA analysis covered a relatively small number of individuals, and the study acknowledged this.

Sequencing targeted TCR beta in blood CD8+ and CD4+ T cells. Treatment-naive patients with stable or active relapsing-remitting disease were the multiple sclerosis controls. Random hexamers were used to reverse transcribe the RNA input (roughly 0.5 to 1 ug). Amplification of the TCR beta CDR3 was carried out by immunoSEQ multiplex PCR, which spanned a total of 54 Vbeta and 13 Jbeta segments. TCRdb called the immunoSEQ multiplex PCR reads again in MiXCR, with one record for every CDR3 protein. This repertoire shows roughly 150,000 distinct CDR3 sequences, approximately 94% found once; its top ten account for around 0.21%. As regards this clonotype: What it binds is not known.

This TCR was recovered from a human donor with multiple sclerosis. The sequenced material came from CD8+ T cells from PBMCs.

The CDR3: CASSFSLRSTDTQYF. The CDR3, as DNA: TGTGCCAGCAGCTTTAGTCTCCGGAGCACAGATACGCAGTATTTT. The V call is TRBV14, the J call TRBJ2-3; no firm D call. The CDR3 covers 15 residues. The V end lost 5 bases, the J end lost 0 bases, and 12 bases lay between the germline ends. The V gene's germline CDR1 is SGHDN and CDR2 FVKESK.